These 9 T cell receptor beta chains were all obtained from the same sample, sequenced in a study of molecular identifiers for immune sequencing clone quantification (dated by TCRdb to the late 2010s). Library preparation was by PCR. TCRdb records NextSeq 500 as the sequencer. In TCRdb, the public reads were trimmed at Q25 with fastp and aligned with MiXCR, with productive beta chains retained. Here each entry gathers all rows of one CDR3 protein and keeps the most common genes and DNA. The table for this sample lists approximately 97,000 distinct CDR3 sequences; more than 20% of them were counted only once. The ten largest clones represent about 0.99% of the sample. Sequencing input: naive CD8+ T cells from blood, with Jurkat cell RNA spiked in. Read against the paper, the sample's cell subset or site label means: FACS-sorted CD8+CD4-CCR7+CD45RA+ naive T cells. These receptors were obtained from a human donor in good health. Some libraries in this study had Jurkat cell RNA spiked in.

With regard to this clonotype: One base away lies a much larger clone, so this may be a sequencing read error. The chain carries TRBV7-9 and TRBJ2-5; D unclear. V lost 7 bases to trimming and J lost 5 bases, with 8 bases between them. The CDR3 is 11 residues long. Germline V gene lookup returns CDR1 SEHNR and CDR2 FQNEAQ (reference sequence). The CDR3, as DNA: TGTGCCAGCAACACCGAGGAGACCCAGTACTTC. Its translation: CASNTEETQYF.

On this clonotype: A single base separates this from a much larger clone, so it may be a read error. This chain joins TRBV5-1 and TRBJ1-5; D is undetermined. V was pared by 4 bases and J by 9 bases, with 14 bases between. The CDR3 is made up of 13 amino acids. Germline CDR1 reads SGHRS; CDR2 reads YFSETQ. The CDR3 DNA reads TGCGCCAGCAGCCCAAATCCTAGTCCGCCCCAGCATTTT. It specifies CASSPNPSPPQHF.

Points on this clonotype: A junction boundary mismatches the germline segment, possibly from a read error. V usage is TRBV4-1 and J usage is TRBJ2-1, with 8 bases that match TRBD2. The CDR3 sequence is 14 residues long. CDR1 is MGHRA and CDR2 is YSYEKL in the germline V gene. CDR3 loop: CASSRGGSGDEQSF. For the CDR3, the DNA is TGCGCCAGCAGCCGCGGGGGGTCAGGTGATGAGCAGTCCTTC.

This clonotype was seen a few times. The CDR3 coding sequence is TGCGCCAGCAATCACCTGGACTCTGGGGCCAACGTCCTGACTTTC. Protein sequence: CASNHLDSGANVLTF. The rearrangement links TRBV4-1 to TRBJ2-6; D remains ambiguous. The V end was cut by 7 bases, the J end by 0 bases, with 10 bases between. CDR3 length equals 15 residues. Germline V lookup: CDR1 MGHRA, CDR2 YSYEKL.

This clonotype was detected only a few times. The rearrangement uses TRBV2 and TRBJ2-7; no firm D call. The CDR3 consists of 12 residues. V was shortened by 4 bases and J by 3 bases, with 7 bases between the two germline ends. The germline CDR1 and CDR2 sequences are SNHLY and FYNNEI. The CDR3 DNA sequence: TGTGCCAGCAGTGTAGGCGACTACGAGCAGTACTTC. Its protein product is CASSVGDYEQYF. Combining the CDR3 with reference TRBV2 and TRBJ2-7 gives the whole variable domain EPEVTQTPSHQVTQMGQEVILRCVPISNHLYFYWYRQILGQKVEFLVSFYNNEISEKSEIFDDQFSVERPDGSNFTLKIRSTKLEDSAMYFCASSVGDYEQYFGPGTRLTVT.

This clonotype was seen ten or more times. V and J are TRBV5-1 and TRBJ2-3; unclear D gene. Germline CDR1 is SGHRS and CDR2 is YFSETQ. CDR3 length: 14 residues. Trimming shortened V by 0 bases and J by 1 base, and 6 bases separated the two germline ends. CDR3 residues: CASSLERRTDTQYF. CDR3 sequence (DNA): TGCGCCAGCAGCTTGGAAAGGCGCACAGATACGCAGTATTTT.

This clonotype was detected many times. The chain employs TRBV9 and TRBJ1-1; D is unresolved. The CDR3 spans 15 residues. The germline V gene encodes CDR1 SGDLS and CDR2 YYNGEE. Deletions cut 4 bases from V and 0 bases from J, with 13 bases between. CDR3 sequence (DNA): TGTGCCAGCAGCCCATTCGGGCCTATGAACACTGAAGCTTTCTTT. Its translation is CASSPFGPMNTEAFF.

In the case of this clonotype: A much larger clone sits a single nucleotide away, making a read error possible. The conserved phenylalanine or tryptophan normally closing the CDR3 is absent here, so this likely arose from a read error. The CDR3 spells CSVQYTDGYEQYL. The CDR3 DNA follows: TGCAGCGTCCAATACACGGACGGGTACGAGCAGTACCTC. The chain carries TRBV29-1 and TRBJ2-7, with D unclear. This CDR3 has 13 amino acids. Germline V gene data show CDR1 as SQVTM and CDR2 as ANQGSEA. Trimming stripped 6 bases from V and 4 bases from J, with 16 bases between.

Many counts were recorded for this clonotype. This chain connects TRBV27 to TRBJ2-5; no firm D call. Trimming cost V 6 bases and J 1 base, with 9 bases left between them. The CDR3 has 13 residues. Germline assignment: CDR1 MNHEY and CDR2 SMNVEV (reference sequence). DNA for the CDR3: TGTGCCAGCAGCCCGATGCTCCAAGAGACCCAGTACTTC. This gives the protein CASSPMLQETQYF.